This T cell receptor beta chain is drawn from a study of blood T cell repertoires in COVID-19. V lost 7 bases to trimming and J lost 4 bases, with 11 bases between them. The CDR3 spans 13 residues. Germline V gene data show CDR1 as SNHLY and CDR2 as FYNNEI. In the authors' workflow: How many nucleated cells were present was estimated from reference gene primer amplification. Here immunoSEQ multiplex PCR was the method, and the copy in TCRdb shows in-frame clones only, minus some. The DNA was the basis for D and trimming; V, J and clone size are from that table. The sample carries 240,000 or so clones, 70% to 75% recorded once.

The sequenced sample consisted of peripheral blood. This chain uses TRBV2 with TRBJ1-5; D unresolved. The TCR comes from a woman aged 80 or over with acute or convalescent COVID-19. The CDR3 DNA reads TGTGCCAGCATGGCAGGAAGAAATCAGCCCCAGCATTTT. It yields the protein CASMAGRNQPQHF.